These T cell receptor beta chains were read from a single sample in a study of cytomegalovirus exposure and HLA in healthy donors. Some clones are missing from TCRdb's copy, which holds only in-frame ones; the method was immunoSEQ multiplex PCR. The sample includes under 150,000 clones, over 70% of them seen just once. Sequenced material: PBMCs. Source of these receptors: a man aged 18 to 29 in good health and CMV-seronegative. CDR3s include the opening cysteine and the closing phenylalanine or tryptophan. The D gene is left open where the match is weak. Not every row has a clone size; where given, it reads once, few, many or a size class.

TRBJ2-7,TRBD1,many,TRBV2,CASSELRQGEQYF,TGTGCCAGCAGTGAACTTCGACAGGGCGAGCAGTACTTC
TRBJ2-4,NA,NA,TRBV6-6,CASRPTVAKNIQYF,TGTGCCAGCAGACCGACAGTAGCCAAAAACATTCAGTACTTC
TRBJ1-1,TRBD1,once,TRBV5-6,CASSQWTGTGHTEAFF,TGTGCCAGCAGCCAATGGACCGGGACAGGCCACACTGAAGCTTTCTTT
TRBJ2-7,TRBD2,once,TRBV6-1,CASSYPGGTYEQYF,TGTGCCAGCAGTTATCCGGGAGGGACCTACGAGCAGTACTTC
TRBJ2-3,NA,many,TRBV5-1,CASSLLGGSTDTQYF,TGCGCCAGCAGCTTACTAGGAGGTAGCACAGATACGCAGTATTTT
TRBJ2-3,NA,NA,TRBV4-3,CASSQVWGGARTDTQYF,TGCGCCAGCAGCCAAGTATGGGGCGGGGCACGGACAGATACGCAGTATTTT
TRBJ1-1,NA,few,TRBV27,CASSTGTEAFF,TGTGCCAGCAGTACAGGGACTGAAGCTTTCTTT
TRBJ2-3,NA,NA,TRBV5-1,CASSSSPGSTDTQYF,TGCGCCAGCAGCTCTTCCCCAGGGAGCACAGATACGCAGTATTTT
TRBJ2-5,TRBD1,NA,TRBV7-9,CASSSTGQIQETQYF,TGTGCCAGCAGCTCGACGGGACAGATACAAGAGACCCAGTACTTC
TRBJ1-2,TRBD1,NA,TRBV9,CASSVEGAHGYTF,TGTGCCAGCAGCGTAGAGGGGGCGCATGGCTACACCTTC
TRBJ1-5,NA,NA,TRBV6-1,CASSKTGSGQPQHF,TGTGCCAGCAGTAAAACAGGATCTGGCCAGCCCCAGCATTTT
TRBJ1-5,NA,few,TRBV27,CASSSYPRDPHDQPQHF,TGTGCCAGCAGTTCATACCCCCGGGATCCCCACGATCAGCCCCAGCATTTT
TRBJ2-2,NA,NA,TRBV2,CASSAATAGTGELFF,TGTGCCAGCAGCGCGGCCACTGCTGGCACCGGGGAGCTGTTTTTT
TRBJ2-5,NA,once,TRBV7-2,CASLQDWFQETQYF,TGTGCCAGCCTCCAGGACTGGTTCCAAGAGACCCAGTACTTC
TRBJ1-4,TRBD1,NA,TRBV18,CASSLQGGEKLFF,TGTGCCAGCTCACTACAGGGGGGAGAAAAACTGTTTTTT
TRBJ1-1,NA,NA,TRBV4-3,CASSQDWRVNEAFF,TGCGCCAGCAGCCAAGATTGGCGGGTGAATGAAGCTTTCTTT
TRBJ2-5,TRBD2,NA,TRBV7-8,CASSLIERGGMKTQYF,TGTGCCAGCAGCTTAATTGAGCGGGGGGGTATGAAGACCCAGTACTTC
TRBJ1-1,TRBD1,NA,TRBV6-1,CASSENTGGVTEAFF,TGTGCCAGCAGTGAGAATACAGGGGGCGTCACTGAAGCTTTCTTT
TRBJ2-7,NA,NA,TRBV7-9,CASSLDRTLYEQYF,TGTGCCAGCAGCTTAGATAGGACTTTGTACGAGCAGTACTTC
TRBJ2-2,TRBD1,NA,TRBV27,CASSWAGQGFTGELFF,TGTGCCAGCAGTTGGGCCGGACAGGGATTTACCGGGGAGCTGTTTTTT
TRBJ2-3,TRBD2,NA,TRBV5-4,CASSLGLAGTDTQYF,TGTGCCAGCAGCTTGGGTCTAGCGGGCACAGATACGCAGTATTTT
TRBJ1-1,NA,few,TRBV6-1,CASSAGGMNTEAFF,TGTGCCAGCAGCGCGGGGGGCATGAACACTGAAGCTTTCTTT
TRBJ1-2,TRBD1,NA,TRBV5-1,CASSLGLRTGGNGYTF,TGCGCCAGCAGCTTGGGTTTGCGGACAGGGGGCAATGGCTACACCTTC
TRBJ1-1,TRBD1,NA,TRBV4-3,CASSHSTTGDSEAFF,TGCGCCAGCAGCCACTCCACAACCGGGGACAGCGAAGCTTTCTTT
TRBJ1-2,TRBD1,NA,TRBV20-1,CSARGQMGYTF,TGCAGTGCTAGGGGACAGATGGGCTACACCTTC
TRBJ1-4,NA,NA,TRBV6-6,CASSYKRTSLNEKLFF,TGTGCCAGCAGTTACAAACGGACTTCCCTTAATGAAAAACTGTTTTTT
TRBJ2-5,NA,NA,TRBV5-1,CASSLVPDQETQYF,TGCGCCAGCAGCTTGGTCCCAGACCAAGAGACCCAGTACTTC
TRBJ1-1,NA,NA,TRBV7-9,CASSPMTRGSAFF,TGTGCCAGCAGCCCGATGACAAGGGGGTCGGCTTTCTTT
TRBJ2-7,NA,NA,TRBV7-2,CASSPGRVSYEQYF,TGTGCCAGCAGCCCAGGCAGGGTATCCTACGAGCAGTACTTC
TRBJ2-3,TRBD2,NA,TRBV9,CASSPRPGLAGDSSTDTQYF,TGTGCCAGCAGCCCCCGACCGGGACTAGCGGGGGATTCTAGCACAGATACGCAGTATTTT
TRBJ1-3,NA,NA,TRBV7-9,CASSPQKGLRNTIYF,TGTGCCAGCAGCCCCCAAAAGGGACTAAGAAACACCATATATTTT
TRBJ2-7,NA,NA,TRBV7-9,CASSGPIMIYEQYF,TGTGCCAGCAGTGGGCCGATAATGATCTACGAGCAGTACTTC
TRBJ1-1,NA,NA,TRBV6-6,CASSYSLRGTEAFF,TGTGCCAGCAGTTACTCCCTCCGCGGAACTGAAGCTTTCTTT